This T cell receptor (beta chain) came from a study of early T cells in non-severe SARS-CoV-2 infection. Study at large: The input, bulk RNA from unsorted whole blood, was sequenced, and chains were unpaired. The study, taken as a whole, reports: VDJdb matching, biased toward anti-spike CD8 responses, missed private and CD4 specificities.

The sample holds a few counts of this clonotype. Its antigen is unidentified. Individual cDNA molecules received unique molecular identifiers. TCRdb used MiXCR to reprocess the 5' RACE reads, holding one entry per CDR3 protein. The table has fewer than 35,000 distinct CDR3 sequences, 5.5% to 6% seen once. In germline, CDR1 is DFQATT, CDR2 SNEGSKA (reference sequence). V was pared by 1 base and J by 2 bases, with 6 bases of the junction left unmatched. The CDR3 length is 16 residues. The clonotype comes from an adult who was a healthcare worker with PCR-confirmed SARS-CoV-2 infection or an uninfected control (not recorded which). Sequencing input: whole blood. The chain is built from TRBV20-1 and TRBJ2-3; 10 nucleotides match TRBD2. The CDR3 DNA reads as TGCAGTGCTAGAGCGTCTAGCGGGGGAGACACAGATACGCAGTATTTT. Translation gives CSARASSGGDTDTQYF.